This passage covers 14 T cell receptor beta chains from one sample sequenced in a study of T cell repertoires in chronic hepatitis B. Produced via immunoSEQ multiplex PCR; TCRdb's table is partial and in-frame only. The table lists over 500 clones, around 82% of them singletons, with just under 30% in the top ten. Sequenced material: total CD8+ T cells from PBMCs. Source of these receptors: a human donor with chronic hepatitis B virus infection.

V is TRBV9 and J is TRBJ2-5; D possibly corresponds to TRBD1 (6 bases). Trimming removed 4 bases from V and 7 bases from J, with 20 bases in between. The germline gives CDR1 SGDLS, CDR2 YYNGEE. The CDR3 loop spans 15 amino acids. The CDR3 nucleotides are TGTGCCAGCAGCCCCCCAGGGCAGGGGAGAGGGACCCAGTACTTC. The encoded protein is CASSPPGQGRGTQYF.

The chain joins TRBV6-5 to TRBJ1-1; D is perhaps TRBD1 (5 bases). The V gene lost 2 bases and the J gene lost 2 bases, with 9 bases spanning the gap. The CDR3 runs to 14 residues. Germline V gene lookup returns CDR1 MNHEY and CDR2 SVGAGI. CDR3 coding DNA: TGTGCCAGCAGTTACAACCAGGGTAACACTGAAGCTTTCTTT. Translated, it gives CASSYNQGNTEAFF.

The chain recombines TRBV19 with TRBJ2-3, with D possibly being TRBD1 or TRBD2 (5 bases each). CDR1 LNHDA and CDR2 SQIVND come from the germline V gene (reference sequence). The germline V and J ends were trimmed by 6 bases and 6 bases, with 16 bases remaining between them. The CDR3 contains 14 residues. CDR3 coding DNA: TGTGCCAGTAGCGACTACTCCGGGGCTGATACGCAGTATTTT. It translates to CASSDYSGADTQYF.

This chain links TRBV7-9 with TRBJ2-1; D is tentatively TRBD1 or TRBD2 (6 bases each). The CDR3 sequence is 15 residues long. Germline values: CDR1 SEHNR, CDR2 FQNEAQ (reference sequence). Trimming removed 5 bases from V and 7 bases from J, with 18 bases in between. This CDR3 reads CASSPKGGLRNEQFF. Written as DNA, the CDR3 is TGTGCCAGCAGCCCGAAGGGGGGCCTGCGGAATGAGCAGTTCTTC.

This clone is hyperexpanded in the sample. The V and J genes are TRBV30 and TRBJ1-1; TRBD1 is a possible D gene (5 bases). The CDR3 extends over 11 amino acids. With 4 bases removed from V and 5 bases from J, the gap between germline ends came to 8 bases. The germline V gene has CDR1 GTSNPN and CDR2 SVGIG (reference sequence). CDR3 nucleotides: TGTGCCTGGATCAGGGAGACTGAAGCTTTCTTT. The encoded protein is CAWIRETEAFF. Full variable domain (remainder filled in from reference TRBV30 and TRBJ1-1): SQTIHQWPATLVQPVGSPLSLECTVEGTSNPNLYWYRQAAGRGLQLLFYSVGIGQISSEVPQNLSASRPQDRQFILSSKKLLLSDSGFYLCAWIRETEAFFGQGTRLTVV.

This clone was observed a few times. The V and J genes are TRBV4-1 and TRBJ1-2; the D is unclear. The CDR3 is 13 amino acids. The V gene's germline CDR1 is MGHRA and CDR2 YSYEKL. The germline V and J ends were trimmed by 2 bases and 3 bases, with 7 bases remaining between them. CDR3: CASSQRAYYGYTF. CDR3 nucleotides: TGCGCCAGCAGCCAAAGGGCCTACTATGGCTACACCTTC.

This clone was seen just once. This chain links TRBV5-1 with TRBJ2-5; 7 bases are a match to TRBD1. CDR3 length equals 15 residues. V trimming: 3 bases; J trimming: 5 bases; junction bases outside the gene matches: 10. The germline V gene has CDR1 SGHRS and CDR2 YFSETQ. CDR3 loop: CASSWRRRGPETQYF. In DNA form, the CDR3 reads TGCGCCAGCAGCTGGCGGCGTAGGGGGCCGGAGACCCAGTACTTC. Full variable domain (remainder filled in from reference TRBV5-1 and TRBJ2-5): KAGVTQTPRYLIKTRGQQVTLSCSPISGHRSVSWYQQTPGQGLQFLFEYFSETQRNKGNFPGRFSGRQFSNSRSEMNVSTLELGDSALYLCASSWRRRGPETQYFGPGTRLLVL.

This clone was counted a few times. J is TRBJ2-7 and V is TRBV30; D unresolved. V dropped 2 bases and J dropped 6 bases, with 8 bases sitting between them. Germline V CDR1 and CDR2: GTSNPN, SVGIG (reference sequence). The CDR3 runs 11 residues. The CDR3 nucleotides are TGTGCCTGGAGTCGCAGGACCGAGCAGTACTTC. As protein: CAWSRRTEQYF. The variable domain in full, completed from reference TRBV30 and TRBJ2-7, reads SQTIHQWPATLVQPVGSPLSLECTVEGTSNPNLYWYRQAAGRGLQLLFYSVGIGQISSEVPQNLSASRPQDRQFILSSKKLLLSDSGFYLCAWSRRTEQYFGPGTRLTVT.

V and J are TRBV27 and TRBJ1-6; possibly TRBD1 for D (5 bases). The CDR3 is 13 residues long. In germline, CDR1 is MNHEY, CDR2 SMNVEV (reference sequence). Trimming took off 2 bases at V and 10 bases at J, with 9 bases between the two ends. The CDR3 protein is CASSLGTNSPLHF. DNA for the CDR3: TGTGCCAGCAGTTTAGGGACCAACTCACCCCTCCACTTT.

The rearrangement links TRBV5-6 to TRBJ2-1; D unclear. V lost 1 base, J lost 3 bases, and 8 bases lay in between. Germline V lookup: CDR1 SGHDT, CDR2 YYEEEE. This CDR3 is 14 amino acids long. CDR3 loop: CASSLSAGYNEQFF. The CDR3 nucleotides read TGTGCCAGCAGCTTGTCGGCCGGCTACAATGAGCAGTTCTTC.

The chain links TRBV4-2 to TRBJ2-6, with D unclear. Trimming left V 0 bases short and J 1 base short, with 4 bases between. The CDR3 sequence is 15 residues long. CDR1 is LGHNA, CDR2 YNFKEQ, per germline. In DNA, the CDR3 is TGTGCCAGCAGCCAAGAGGGATCTGGGGCCAACGTCCTGACTTTC. It yields the protein CASSQEGSGANVLTF.

The V gene is TRBV28, the J gene TRBJ2-3; the match to TRBD1 covers 9 bases. Germline loops: CDR1 MDHEN, CDR2 SYDVKM. With V trimmed by 5 bases and J by 3 bases, 6 bases remained unmatched. This CDR3 is 15 amino acids long. The CDR3, as DNA: TGTGCCAGCAGTGCCCTACAGGGGGCGACAGATACGCAGTATTTT. Residues: CASSALQGATDTQYF.

The chain combines TRBV27 with TRBJ1-6; no clear D. Germline assignment: CDR1 MNHEY and CDR2 SMNVEV (reference sequence). This CDR3 is 14 amino acids long. V gave up 5 bases and J gave up 9 bases, with 14 bases separating them. This chain's CDR3 is CASSRTVVGSPLHF. The CDR3 coding sequence is TGTGCCAGCAGTCGCACAGTCGTGGGTTCACCCCTCCACTTT.

This clone was observed a handful of times. In DNA form, the CDR3 reads TGTGCCAGTAGTATGAGCGGGACGGTGAACACTGAAGCTTTCTTT. Translating gives CASSMSGTVNTEAFF. The chain joins TRBV19 to TRBJ1-1; D possibly corresponds to TRBD1 (5 bases). Between the trimmed V and J ends, which lost 3 bases and 0 bases, there was a span of 11 bases. Germline V gene lookup returns CDR1 LNHDA and CDR2 SQIVND (reference sequence). The CDR3 covers 15 residues. Drawing the rest from reference TRBV19 and TRBJ1-1, the complete variable domain is DGGITQSPKYLFRKEGQNVTLSCEQNLNHDAMYWYRQDPGQGLRLIYYSQIVNDFQKGDIAEGYSVSREKKESFPLTVTSAQKNPTAFYLCASSMSGTVNTEAFFGQGTRLTVV.